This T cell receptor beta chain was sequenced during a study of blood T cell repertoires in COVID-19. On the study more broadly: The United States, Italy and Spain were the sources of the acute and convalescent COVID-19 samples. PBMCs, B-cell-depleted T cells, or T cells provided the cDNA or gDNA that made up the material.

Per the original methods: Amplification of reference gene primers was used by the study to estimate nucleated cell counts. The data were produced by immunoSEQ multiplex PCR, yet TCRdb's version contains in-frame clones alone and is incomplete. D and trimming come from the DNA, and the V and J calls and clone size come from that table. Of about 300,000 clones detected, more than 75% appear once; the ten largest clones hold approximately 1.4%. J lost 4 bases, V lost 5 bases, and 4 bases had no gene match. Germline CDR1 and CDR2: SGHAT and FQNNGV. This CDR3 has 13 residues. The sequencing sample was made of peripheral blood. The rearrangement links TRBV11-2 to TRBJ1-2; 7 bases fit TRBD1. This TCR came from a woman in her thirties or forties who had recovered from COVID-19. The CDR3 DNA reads TGTGCCAGCAGCCGTGACAGGGCCTATGGCTACACCTTC. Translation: CASSRDRAYGYTF.